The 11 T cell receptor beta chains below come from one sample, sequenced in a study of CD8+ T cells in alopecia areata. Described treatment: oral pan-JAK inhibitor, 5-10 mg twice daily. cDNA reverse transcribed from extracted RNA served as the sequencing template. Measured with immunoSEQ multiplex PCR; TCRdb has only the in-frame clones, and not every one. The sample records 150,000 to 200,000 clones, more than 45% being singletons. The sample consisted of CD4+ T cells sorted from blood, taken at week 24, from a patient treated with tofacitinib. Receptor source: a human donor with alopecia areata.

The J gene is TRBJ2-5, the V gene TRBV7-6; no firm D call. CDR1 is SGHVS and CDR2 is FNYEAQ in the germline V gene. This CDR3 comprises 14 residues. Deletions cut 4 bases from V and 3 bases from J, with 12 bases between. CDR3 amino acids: CASSSAPAEETQYF. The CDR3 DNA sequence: TGTGCCAGCAGCTCCGCTCCGGCGGAAGAGACCCAGTACTTC.

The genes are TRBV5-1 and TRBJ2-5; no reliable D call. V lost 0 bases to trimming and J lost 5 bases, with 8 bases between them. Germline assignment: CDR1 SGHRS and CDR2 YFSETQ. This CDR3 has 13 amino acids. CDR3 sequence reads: CASSLEEMETQYF. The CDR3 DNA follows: TGCGCCAGCAGCTTGGAGGAGATGGAGACCCAGTACTTC.

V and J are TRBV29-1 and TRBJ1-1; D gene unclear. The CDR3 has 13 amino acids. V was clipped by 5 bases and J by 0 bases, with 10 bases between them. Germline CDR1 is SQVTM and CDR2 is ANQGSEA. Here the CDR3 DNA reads TGCAGCGTTCGAGAGGGCATGAACACTGAAGCTTTCTTT. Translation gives CSVREGMNTEAFF.

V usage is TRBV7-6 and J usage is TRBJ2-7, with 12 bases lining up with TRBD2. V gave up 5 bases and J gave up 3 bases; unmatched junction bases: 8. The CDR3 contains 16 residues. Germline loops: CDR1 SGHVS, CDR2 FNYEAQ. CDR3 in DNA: TGTGCCAGCAGCCCGATGACTAGCGGGAGAGACTACGAGCAGTACTTC. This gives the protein CASSPMTSGRDYEQYF.

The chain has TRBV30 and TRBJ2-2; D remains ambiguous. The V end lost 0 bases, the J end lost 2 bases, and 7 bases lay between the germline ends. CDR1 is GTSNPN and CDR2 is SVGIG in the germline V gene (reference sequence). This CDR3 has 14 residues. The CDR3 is CAWSVIGNTGELFF. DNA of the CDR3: TGTGCCTGGAGTGTAATAGGAAACACCGGGGAGCTGTTTTTT.

CDR3 bases: TGTGCCAGCAGCCGGCTGGGACAGGGAAGGGGAGATACGCAGTATTTT. Amino acids: CASSRLGQGRGDTQYF. The rearrangement uses TRBV5-4 and TRBJ2-3; 9 nucleotides align to TRBD1. V gave up 4 bases and J gave up 5 bases; unmatched junction bases: 11. CDR3 length: 16 amino acids. In germline, CDR1 is SGHNT, CDR2 YYREEE (reference sequence).

CDR3 nucleotides: TGTGCCAGCAGCTTCAGGGACAGGGCAACATCTGGGGCCAACGTCCTGACTTTC. Protein product: CASSFRDRATSGANVLTF. The chain employs TRBV7-2 and TRBJ2-6, with TRBD1 identical over 9 bases. The germline V gene encodes CDR1 SGHTA and CDR2 FQGNSA. The CDR3 covers 18 residues. Trimming removed 3 bases from V and 1 base from J; junction bases left unmatched: 7.

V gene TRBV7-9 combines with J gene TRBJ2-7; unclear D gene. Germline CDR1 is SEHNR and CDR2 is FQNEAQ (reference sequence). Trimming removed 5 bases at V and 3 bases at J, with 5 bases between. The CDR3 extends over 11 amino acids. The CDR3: CASSTNYEQYF. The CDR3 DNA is TGTGCCAGCAGCACAAACTACGAGCAGTACTTC.

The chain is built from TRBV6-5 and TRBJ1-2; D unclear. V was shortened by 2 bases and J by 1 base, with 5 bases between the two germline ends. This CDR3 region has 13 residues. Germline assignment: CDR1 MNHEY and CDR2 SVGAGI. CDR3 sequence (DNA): TGTGCCAGCAGTTACGGGGATAACTATGGCTACACCTTC. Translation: CASSYGDNYGYTF.

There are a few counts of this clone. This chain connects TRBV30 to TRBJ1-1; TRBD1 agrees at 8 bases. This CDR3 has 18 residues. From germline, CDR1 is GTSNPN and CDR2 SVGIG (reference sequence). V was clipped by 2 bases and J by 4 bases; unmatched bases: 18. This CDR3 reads CAWSRWTGTRRGSTEAFF. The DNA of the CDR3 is TGTGCCTGGAGTCGGTGGACAGGGACGCGTCGTGGCTCCACTGAAGCTTTCTTT.

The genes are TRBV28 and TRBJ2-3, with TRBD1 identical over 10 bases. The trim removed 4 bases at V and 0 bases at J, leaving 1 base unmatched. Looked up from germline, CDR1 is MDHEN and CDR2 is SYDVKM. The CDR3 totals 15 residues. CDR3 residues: CASSWTGGSTDTQYF. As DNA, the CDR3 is TGTGCCAGCAGTTGGACAGGGGGGAGCACAGATACGCAGTATTTT.